A selection of T cell receptor beta chains follows, all from one sample in a study of cytomegalovirus exposure and HLA in healthy donors. The protocol was immunoSEQ multiplex PCR, while the TCRdb copy is restricted to in-frame clones and leaves out a portion. The sample consists of 65,000 to 90,000 clones, about 95% of them appearing once. Source material: PBMCs. The source of these receptors is a man between 18 and 29 years old in good health and CMV-seronegative. Each CDR3 is given with its conserved first and last residue. D genes are given only for firm matches. Clone size is given for some rows only: seen once, a few or many times, or a class if the clone is expanded.

d_call: NA; clone_size: NA; v_call: TRBV10-2; cdr3_length: 14; j_call: TRBJ1-1; cdr3_nt: TGCGCCAGCAGTGAGGAAGGGGGTGACACTGAAGCTTTCTTT; cdr3_aa: CASSEEGGDTEAFF
d_call: NA; clone_size: once; v_call: TRBV5-1; cdr3_length: 15; j_call: TRBJ2-1; cdr3_nt: TGCGCCAGCAGCTTCGGGGATACCTCCTACAATGAGCAGTTCTTC; cdr3_aa: CASSFGDTSYNEQFF
d_call: NA; clone_size: NA; v_call: TRBV7-2; cdr3_length: 13; j_call: TRBJ2-3; cdr3_nt: TGTGCCAGCAGCCCGACAATCCCGGATACGCAGTATTTT; cdr3_aa: CASSPTIPDTQYF
d_call: TRBD2; clone_size: NA; v_call: TRBV10-2; cdr3_length: 14; j_call: TRBJ2-7; cdr3_nt: TGCGCCACCGACCCCAGGGAGGGAACCTACGAGCAGTACTTC; cdr3_aa: CATDPREGTYEQYF
d_call: NA; clone_size: NA; v_call: TRBV4-3; cdr3_length: 17; j_call: TRBJ1-1; cdr3_nt: TGCGCCAGCAGCCAAGACGGGGGGAAGGTCCGGGGCACTGAAGCTTTCTTT; cdr3_aa: CASSQDGGKVRGTEAFF
d_call: NA; clone_size: NA; v_call: TRBV7-2; cdr3_length: 10; j_call: TRBJ2-3; cdr3_nt: TGTGCCAGCTCGGCAGATACGCAGTATTTT; cdr3_aa: CASSADTQYF
d_call: NA; clone_size: NA; v_call: TRBV4-1; cdr3_length: 15; j_call: TRBJ2-5; cdr3_nt: TGCGCCAGCAGCCAGCCGGGACTGCACCAAGAGACCCAGTACTTC; cdr3_aa: CASSQPGLHQETQYF
d_call: TRBD1; clone_size: NA; v_call: TRBV2; cdr3_length: 13; j_call: TRBJ1-1; cdr3_nt: TGTGCCAGCGGACAGGGGGCGGGTACTGAAGCTTTCTTT; cdr3_aa: CASGQGAGTEAFF
d_call: TRBD1; clone_size: NA; v_call: TRBV10-2; cdr3_length: 19; j_call: TRBJ2-2; cdr3_nt: TGCGCCAGCAGTCACATTTGGGGAAGGACAGGGGCAAACACCGGGGAGCTGTTTTTT; cdr3_aa: CASSHIWGRTGANTGELFF
d_call: TRBD1; clone_size: NA; v_call: TRBV5-4; cdr3_length: 15; j_call: TRBJ1-1; cdr3_nt: TGTGCCAGCAGCACTGGACAGGGAGTAGGTACTGAAGCTTTCTTT; cdr3_aa: CASSTGQGVGTEAFF
d_call: TRBD1; clone_size: once; v_call: TRBV10-3; cdr3_length: 16; j_call: TRBJ2-7; cdr3_nt: TGTGCCATCAGTGGAAAACAGGGGAGTGCATCCTACGAGCAGTACTTC; cdr3_aa: CAISGKQGSASYEQYF
d_call: NA; clone_size: NA; v_call: TRBV19; cdr3_length: 11; j_call: TRBJ1-2; cdr3_nt: TGTGCCAGTAGTATGGGGGCTGGCTACACCTTC; cdr3_aa: CASSMGAGYTF
d_call: NA; clone_size: NA; v_call: TRBV30; cdr3_length: 11; j_call: TRBJ1-4; cdr3_nt: TGTGCCTGGAGTAGAGGGGAAAAACTGTTTTTT; cdr3_aa: CAWSRGEKLFF
d_call: NA; clone_size: once; v_call: TRBV4-1; cdr3_length: 12; j_call: TRBJ2-2; cdr3_nt: TGCGCCAGCAGCCAAGTAACCGGGGAGCTGTTTTTT; cdr3_aa: CASSQVTGELFF
d_call: TRBD1; clone_size: NA; v_call: TRBV19; cdr3_length: 13; j_call: TRBJ2-2; cdr3_nt: TGTGCCAGTAGTACTGACAGGGATAGGGAGCTGTTTTTT; cdr3_aa: CASSTDRDRELFF
d_call: NA; clone_size: NA; v_call: TRBV30; cdr3_length: 12; j_call: TRBJ1-1; cdr3_nt: TGTGCCTGGATCCAGGGAAACACTGAAGCTTTCTTT; cdr3_aa: CAWIQGNTEAFF
d_call: NA; clone_size: NA; v_call: TRBV9; cdr3_length: 13; j_call: TRBJ2-1; cdr3_nt: TGTGCCAGCAGCGCAGGGTCCTACAATGAGCAGTTCTTC; cdr3_aa: CASSAGSYNEQFF
d_call: NA; clone_size: NA; v_call: TRBV6-1; cdr3_length: 13; j_call: TRBJ1-1; cdr3_nt: TGTGCCAGCAGTGGAGTAATGAACACTGAAGCTTTCTTT; cdr3_aa: CASSGVMNTEAFF
d_call: TRBD2; clone_size: NA; v_call: TRBV18; cdr3_length: 18; j_call: TRBJ2-3; cdr3_nt: TGTGCCAGCTCACCGTTGGCTAGCGGGGGGGTTGGCACAGATACGCAGTATTTT; cdr3_aa: CASSPLASGGVGTDTQYF
d_call: NA; clone_size: NA; v_call: TRBV19; cdr3_length: 15; j_call: TRBJ2-6; cdr3_nt: TGTGCCAGTAGTATAAGACTCTCTGGGGCCAACGTCCTGACTTTC; cdr3_aa: CASSIRLSGANVLTF
d_call: NA; clone_size: NA; v_call: TRBV9; cdr3_length: 13; j_call: TRBJ2-2; cdr3_nt: TGTGCCAGCAGGTGGGGGGAAGTCGGGGAGCTGTTTTTT; cdr3_aa: CASRWGEVGELFF
d_call: NA; clone_size: NA; v_call: TRBV30; cdr3_length: 16; j_call: TRBJ2-2; cdr3_nt: TGTGCCTGGAGTGTACTAGGGACACGGTGGACCGGGGAGCTGTTTTTT; cdr3_aa: CAWSVLGTRWTGELFF
d_call: NA; clone_size: NA; v_call: TRBV19; cdr3_length: 14; j_call: TRBJ1-5; cdr3_nt: TGTGCCAGTAGTATAGGTAATAGCAATCAGCCCCAGCATTTT; cdr3_aa: CASSIGNSNQPQHF
d_call: NA; clone_size: NA; v_call: TRBV6-5; cdr3_length: 13; j_call: TRBJ1-5; cdr3_nt: TGTGCCAGCAGTTACGGCCAGAATCAGCCCCAGCATTTT; cdr3_aa: CASSYGQNQPQHF
d_call: TRBD1; clone_size: NA; v_call: TRBV6-1; cdr3_length: 17; j_call: TRBJ1-2; cdr3_nt: TGTGCCAGCAGTGAAAGAGGGGGCAGGGGTAGTCGTAGTGGCTACACCTTC; cdr3_aa: CASSERGGRGSRSGYTF
d_call: NA; clone_size: NA; v_call: TRBV2; cdr3_length: 12; j_call: TRBJ2-7; cdr3_nt: TGTGCCAGCAACAGGGCCTTCTACGAGCAGTACTTC; cdr3_aa: CASNRAFYEQYF
d_call: NA; clone_size: NA; v_call: TRBV6-5; cdr3_length: 13; j_call: TRBJ2-7; cdr3_nt: TGTGCCAGCACCCAGGCAGGGGAGGGCGAGCAGTACTTC; cdr3_aa: CASTQAGEGEQYF
d_call: NA; clone_size: NA; v_call: TRBV6-6; cdr3_length: 13; j_call: TRBJ2-7; cdr3_nt: TGTGCCAGCAGTTGGTCGGTCTCCTACGAGCAGTACTTC; cdr3_aa: CASSWSVSYEQYF
d_call: TRBD1; clone_size: NA; v_call: TRBV2; cdr3_length: 14; j_call: TRBJ1-2; cdr3_nt: TGTGCCAGCAGAAGACAGGGAGGTCTATATGGCTACACCTTC; cdr3_aa: CASRRQGGLYGYTF
d_call: TRBD2; clone_size: NA; v_call: TRBV9; cdr3_length: 15; j_call: TRBJ2-1; cdr3_nt: TGTGCCAGCAGCGTAGAACGGGGGGGATACAATGAGCAGTTCTTC; cdr3_aa: CASSVERGGYNEQFF
d_call: TRBD1; clone_size: NA; v_call: TRBV2; cdr3_length: 14; j_call: TRBJ2-1; cdr3_nt: TGTGCCAGCAGAGTCCAGGGGGTAGGCAATGAGCAGTTCTTC; cdr3_aa: CASRVQGVGNEQFF
d_call: TRBD2; clone_size: NA; v_call: TRBV2; cdr3_length: 15; j_call: TRBJ2-3; cdr3_nt: TGTGCCAGCAGTGAAACGGGGGGTACTACAGATACGCAGTATTTT; cdr3_aa: CASSETGGTTDTQYF
d_call: TRBD1; clone_size: NA; v_call: TRBV6-1; cdr3_length: 14; j_call: TRBJ1-1; cdr3_nt: TGTGCCAGCAGTGTGGACAGGGGGAAGGCTGAAGCTTTCTTT; cdr3_aa: CASSVDRGKAEAFF
d_call: TRBD1; clone_size: NA; v_call: TRBV5-4; cdr3_length: 15; j_call: TRBJ1-1; cdr3_nt: TGTGCCAGCAGACCTCCGGGACAGGGTGGAACTGAAGCTTTCTTT; cdr3_aa: CASRPPGQGGTEAFF
d_call: NA; clone_size: NA; v_call: TRBV2; cdr3_length: 13; j_call: TRBJ1-4; cdr3_nt: TGTGCCAGCACGGTGAGAACCGCGGAAAAACTGTTTTTT; cdr3_aa: CASTVRTAEKLFF
d_call: NA; clone_size: NA; v_call: TRBV11-3; cdr3_length: 16; j_call: TRBJ2-2; cdr3_nt: TGTGCCAGCAGCTTTAGACAGACCCTGAACACCGGGGAGCTGTTTTTT; cdr3_aa: CASSFRQTLNTGELFF
d_call: NA; clone_size: NA; v_call: TRBV7-2; cdr3_length: 15; j_call: TRBJ1-4; cdr3_nt: TGTGCCAGCAGCCTATCACAGGGTCTTAATGAAAAACTGTTTTTT; cdr3_aa: CASSLSQGLNEKLFF